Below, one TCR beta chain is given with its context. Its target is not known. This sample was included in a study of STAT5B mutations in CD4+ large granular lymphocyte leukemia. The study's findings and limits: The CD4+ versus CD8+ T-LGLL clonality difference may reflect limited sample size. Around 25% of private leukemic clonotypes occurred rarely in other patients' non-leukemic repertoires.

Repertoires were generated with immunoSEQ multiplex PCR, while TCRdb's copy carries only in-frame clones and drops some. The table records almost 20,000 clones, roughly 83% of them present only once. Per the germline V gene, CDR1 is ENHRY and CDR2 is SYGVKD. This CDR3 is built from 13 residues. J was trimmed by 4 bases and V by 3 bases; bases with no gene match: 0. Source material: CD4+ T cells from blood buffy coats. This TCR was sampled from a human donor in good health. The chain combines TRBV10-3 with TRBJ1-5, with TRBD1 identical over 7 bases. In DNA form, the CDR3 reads TGTGCCATCAGTGACAGGGGGAATCAGCCCCAGCATTTT. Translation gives CAISDRGNQPQHF.